These 27 T cell receptor beta chains came from one sample sequenced in a study of response to subunit inactivated influenza vaccine. TCRdb called the RT-PCR reads again in MiXCR, with one record for every CDR3 protein. The repertoire holds a few hundred thousand distinct CDR3 sequences, with approximately 12% as singletons. The sequencing used non-naive T cells sorted from PBMCs, collected 14 to 15 days before vaccination. These receptors all stem from a man between 50 and 59 years old who received an inactivated influenza vaccine.

This clonotype showed up just a few times. The V gene is TRBV24-1, the J gene TRBJ2-3, with 10 bases identical to TRBD1. CDR1 and CDR2 from the germline V gene are KGHDR and SFDVKD. The CDR3 is made up of 17 amino acids. The trim removed 2 bases at V and 3 bases at J, leaving 7 bases unmatched. As DNA, the CDR3 is TGTGCCACCAGTGATTGGGGGACAGGGGATTTAACAGATACGCAGTATTTT. This gives the protein CATSDWGTGDLTDTQYF.

This clonotype appeared a few times. This rearrangement joins TRBV4-3 to TRBJ2-7; tentative D call: TRBD2 (6 bases). Germline loops: CDR1 LGHNA, CDR2 YSLEER. The CDR3 is 15 amino acids. V was clipped by 0 bases and J by 4 bases, with 13 bases between them. The CDR3 DNA is TGCGCCAGCAGCCAAGATCCTATTGGGGGGTACGAGCAGTACTTC. The encoded protein is CASSQDPIGGYEQYF.

This clonotype has just a few counts. This chain uses TRBV12-3 or TRBV12-4 with TRBJ2-2, with TRBD2 matching over 10 bases. V gave up 5 bases and J gave up 9 bases; unmatched junction bases: 12. The CDR3 is 16 amino acids. CDR3 amino acids: CASSVGTSARARELFF. The CDR3 DNA reads TGTGCCAGCAGTGTCGGGACTAGCGCTAGAGCGAGGGAGCTGTTTTTT.

In its sample, this clonotype was seen many times. The chain carries TRBV12-3 or TRBV12-4 and TRBJ2-3; 8 nucleotides agree with TRBD1. This CDR3 contains 20 residues. V lost 7 bases, J lost 1 base, and 22 bases stayed unmatched. The CDR3 is CASTPGQETFGRGGTDTQYF. In DNA, the CDR3 is TGTGCCAGCACTCCGGGACAGGAAACTTTTGGACGGGGCGGCACAGATACGCAGTATTTT.

This clonotype was recorded at least ten times. V is TRBV5-1 and J is TRBJ1-5, with D possibly TRBD1 on 6 matching bases. The CDR3 runs to 15 residues. Germline V gene sequence: CDR1 SGHRS, CDR2 YFSETQ. Trimming took off 0 bases at V and 3 bases at J, with 10 bases between the two ends. CDR3 bases: TGCGCCAGCAGCTTGGTAGGGGGTAACAATCAGCCCCAGCATTTT. Translation: CASSLVGGNNQPQHF.

The chain combines TRBV9 with TRBJ2-2, with 10 bases identical to TRBD1. The CDR3 spans 17 residues. The ends lost 0 bases at V and 4 bases at J; junction bases unmatched: 6. Germline V gene data show CDR1 as SGDLS and CDR2 as YYNGEE. CDR3 amino acids: CASSVVGTGVGTGELFF. CDR3 nucleotide sequence: TGTGCCAGCAGCGTAGTAGGGACAGGGGTAGGCACCGGGGAGCTGTTTTTT.

This clonotype has only a few counts. The chain combines TRBV5-1 with TRBJ2-3; D remains unclear. The CDR3 has 14 residues. Trimming cost V 1 base and J 1 base, with 7 bases left between them. The germline gives CDR1 SGHRS, CDR2 YFSETQ. Written as DNA, the CDR3 is TGCGCCAGCAGCTTGATGAGAGGCACAGATACGCAGTATTTT. It codes for CASSLMRGTDTQYF.

The chain carries TRBV20-1 and TRBJ2-5; D is possibly TRBD1 or TRBD2 (5 bases each). Trimming removed 6 bases from V and 4 bases from J, with 18 bases in between. The CDR3 sequence is 14 residues long. CDR1 DFQATT and CDR2 SNEGSKA come from the germline V gene (reference sequence). This CDR3 is CSASGTGRRETQYF. The CDR3 DNA is TGCAGTGCGTCCGGGACGGGTAGAAGAGAGACCCAGTACTTC.

This clonotype was observed many times. V is TRBV6-2 or TRBV6-3 and J is TRBJ1-6, with a weak D call TRBD1 (6 bases). Trimming removed 8 bases at V and 7 bases at J, with 12 bases between. The CDR3 has 13 residues. The germline gives CDR1 MNHEY, CDR2 SVGEGT. The CDR3 loop is CASLGQSNSPLHF. The CDR3 DNA is TGTGCCAGCTTGGGACAATCAAATTCACCCCTCCACTTT.

This clonotype was recorded at least ten times. The rearrangement links TRBV4-3 to TRBJ2-3; 11 bases match TRBD2. Trimming at V came to 6 bases and at J to 4 bases, leaving 12 bases not matched to a gene. Germline CDR1 is LGHNA and CDR2 is YSLEER. The CDR3 has 17 amino acids. DNA for the CDR3: TGCGCCAGCAGACCTGGGGCACTAGCGGGGGCCGCAGATACGCAGTATTTT. Amino acids: CASRPGALAGAADTQYF.

This clonotype was picked up a small number of times. V is TRBV2 and J is TRBJ2-2; possible D gene TRBD2, 6 bases. The germline V gene has CDR1 SNHLY and CDR2 FYNNEI. This CDR3 is 13 amino acids long. V was trimmed by 7 bases and J by 7 bases, leaving 13 bases between them. The CDR3 nucleotides are TGTGCCAGCAAAGGGACTTCTGGCGGGGAGCTGTTTTTT. Translating it yields CASKGTSGGELFF.

This clonotype was observed a few times. The DNA for the CDR3 is TGTGCCAGCAGAGGACAGTCGGACACTGAAGCTTTCTTT. It translates to CASRGQSDTEAFF. This chain connects TRBV12-3 or TRBV12-4 to TRBJ1-1, with a tentative D call TRBD1 (6 bases). This CDR3 contains 13 residues. The V end lost 6 bases, the J end lost 3 bases, and 11 bases lay between the germline ends.

This clonotype came up many times. The chain has TRBV28 and TRBJ2-7; D remains unclear. Germline lookup yields CDR1 MDHEN and CDR2 SYDVKM. This CDR3 has 12 amino acids. With 1 base removed from V and 4 bases from J, the gap between germline ends came to 5 bases. CDR3 amino acids: CASSLSAYEQYF. The CDR3 region has the DNA TGTGCCAGCAGTTTATCTGCTTACGAGCAGTACTTC.

This clonotype was seen a few times. The rearrangement links TRBV20-1 to TRBJ1-2; D gene unclear. The CDR3 runs 12 residues. Germline lookup yields CDR1 DFQATT and CDR2 SNEGSKA (reference sequence). Trimming shortened V by 3 bases and J by 6 bases, and 11 bases separated the two germline ends. The CDR3 loop reads CSASTQWDGYTF. The CDR3 DNA sequence: TGCAGTGCTAGTACCCAATGGGATGGCTACACCTTC.

About this clonotype: This may stem from a read error, because a much larger clone lies one nucleotide away. The V and J genes are TRBV5-4 and TRBJ2-7; 11 nucleotides line up with TRBD1. The CDR3 length is 15 residues. The junction had 3 bases not matched to a gene; V was cut back by 2 bases and J by 2 bases. The germline V gene has CDR1 SGHNT and CDR2 YYREEE (reference sequence). The CDR3 nucleotides read TGTGCCAGCAGCTTACCGGGACAGGGGGCCTACGAGCAGTACTTC. It is translated as CASSLPGQGAYEQYF.

The sample holds a few counts of this clonotype. J is TRBJ1-2 and V is TRBV28; 10 bases agree with TRBD1. CDR1 MDHEN and CDR2 SYDVKM come from the germline V gene. With V trimmed by 6 bases and J by 2 bases, 6 bases remained unmatched. The length of the CDR3 is 15 residues. The CDR3 is CASSPGQGSNYGYTF. CDR3 bases: TGTGCCAGCAGCCCGGGACAGGGGTCCAACTATGGCTACACCTTC.

This clonotype was observed at least ten times. This chain uses TRBV7-2 with TRBJ1-4; possibly TRBD1 for D (5 bases). CDR1 is SGHTA, CDR2 FQGNSA, per germline. Trimming removed 3 bases at V and 5 bases at J, with 13 bases between. The CDR3 contains 15 residues. CDR3 amino acids: CASSLANRINEKLFF. Written as DNA, the CDR3 is TGTGCCAGCAGCTTGGCGAACAGGATCAATGAAAAACTGTTTTTT.

This clonotype occurred a few times. The chain couples TRBV6-2 or TRBV6-3 to TRBJ1-1, with 9 bases identical to TRBD1. CDR1 MNHEY and CDR2 SVGEGT come from the germline V gene. The ends lost 6 bases at V and 0 bases at J; junction bases unmatched: 5. CDR3 length equals 15 residues. The CDR3 bases are TGTGCCAGCAGGACCGGGACAGGGATGAACACTGAAGCTTTCTTT. This gives the protein CASRTGTGMNTEAFF.

This chain uses TRBV7-2 with TRBJ2-5; D may be TRBD1 (5 bases). CDR1 is SGHTA and CDR2 is FQGNSA in the germline V gene. The CDR3 runs 13 residues. Deletions cut 5 bases from V and 3 bases from J, with 10 bases between. The CDR3 reads CASSRGREETQYF. The CDR3 region has the DNA TGTGCCAGCAGCCGTGGCAGGGAAGAGACCCAGTACTTC.

The chain is built from TRBV20-1 and TRBJ2-5, with 8 positions matching TRBD1. Trimming cost V 0 bases and J 1 base; bases outside gene matches: 10. There are 17 residues in the CDR3. CDR1 is DFQATT, CDR2 SNEGSKA, per germline (reference sequence). The CDR3 spells CSARDFPDRDFQETQYF. The CDR3 DNA sequence: TGCAGTGCTAGAGATTTCCCGGACAGGGATTTCCAAGAGACCCAGTACTTC.

This clonotype showed up many times. Its ends do not fully match the called genes, so a read error is possible. The rearrangement links TRBV5-1 to TRBJ2-3; TRBD2 matches at 11 bases. Per germline, CDR1 SGHRS and CDR2 YFSETQ. The CDR3 is 16 residues long. CDR3 sequence reads: CASSLATSGSIDTQYF. DNA of the CDR3: TGCGCCAGCAGCTTGGCTACTAGCGGGAGCATAGATACGCAGTATTTT.

This chain joins TRBV20-1 and TRBJ2-5, with 9 bases identical to TRBD1. V shed 4 bases and J 3 bases; nucleotides not matched to a gene: 3. Germline lookup yields CDR1 DFQATT and CDR2 SNEGSKA (reference sequence). The CDR3 has 13 residues. CDR3 sequence: CSAKGTGKETQYF. CDR3 nucleotide sequence: TGCAGTGCTAAAGGGACAGGGAAAGAGACCCAGTACTTC.

This clonotype has a count of ten or more. This sequence joins TRBV7-6 and TRBJ2-5; weak D call: TRBD1 (5 bases). Germline CDR1 and CDR2: SGHVS and FNYEAQ. The CDR3 is made up of 14 amino acids. V was clipped by 1 base and J by 7 bases, with 13 bases between them. In DNA form, the CDR3 reads TGTGCCAGCAGCTTAGGGGGCGTTCAGGGGACCCAGTACTTC. Encoded protein: CASSLGGVQGTQYF. Combining the CDR3 with reference TRBV7-6 and TRBJ2-5 gives the whole variable domain GAGVSQSPRYKVTKRGQDVALRCDPISGHVSLYWYRQALGQGPEFLTYFNYEAQQDKSGLPNDRFSAERPEGSISTLTIQRTEQRDSAMYRCASSLGGVQGTQYFGPGTRLLVL.

This clonotype was picked up a small number of times. The chain uses TRBV29-1 and TRBJ2-1; unclear D gene. The CDR3 loop spans 17 amino acids. V lost 0 bases, J lost 7 bases, and 22 bases lay in between. Germline CDR1 is SQVTM and CDR2 is ANQGSEA. CDR3 sequence (DNA): TGCAGCGTTGAAGATCGGCCCCTAGGTGGCAATCGAAATGAGCAGTTCTTC. It codes for CSVEDRPLGGNRNEQFF.

This clonotype was counted at least ten times. The rearrangement uses TRBV20-1 and TRBJ1-1; D perhaps matches TRBD1 (6 bases). This CDR3 is 15 amino acids long. Germline V gives CDR1 DFQATT, CDR2 SNEGSKA (reference sequence). V lost 1 base and J 4 bases, leaving 16 bases between the germline ends. CDR3 residues: CSARGLGGEGTEAFF. The CDR3 nucleotides read TGCAGTGCTAGAGGCCTAGGGGGGGAAGGCACTGAAGCTTTCTTT.

This clonotype was counted between two and nine times. The gene calls are TRBV19 and TRBJ2-5; maybe TRBD2 (6 bases). This CDR3 has 13 residues. Germline CDR1 is LNHDA and CDR2 is SQIVND (reference sequence). V was pared by 4 bases and J by 4 bases, with 10 bases between. CDR3 region: CASSNMEGETQYF. CDR3 nucleotide sequence: TGTGCCAGTAGTAACATGGAGGGAGAGACCCAGTACTTC.

This clonotype occurred many times. J is TRBJ2-1 and V is TRBV2; 8 bases are a match to TRBD2. CDR3 length equals 17 residues. Losses at the gene ends were 1 base for V and 0 bases for J; bases not matched to a gene: 5. CDR1 is SNHLY and CDR2 is FYNNEI in the germline V gene. The chain's CDR3 is CASSEVLAESSYNEQFF. The CDR3 bases are TGTGCCAGCAGTGAAGTACTAGCGGAAAGCTCCTACAATGAGCAGTTCTTC.